This TCR beta chain was documented in a study of blood T cell repertoires in COVID-19. The wider study: Spain, Italy and the United States supplied samples that represented acute and convalescent COVID-19.

Under the authors' procedure: Quantification of nucleated cells was approximated via reference gene primer amplification. Generated by immunoSEQ multiplex PCR, the TCRdb table keeps only in-frame clones and is missing some. V and J calls and clone size follow that table, whereas D and trimming were derived from the DNA. The sample lists tens of thousands of clones; about four fifths were seen once. V lost 4 bases and J lost 4; bases outside the gene matches: 8. The CDR3 sequence is 15 residues long. Germline V gene sequence: CDR1 SGHNT, CDR2 YYREEE (reference sequence). The chain couples TRBV5-4 to TRBJ2-5; TRBD1 matches 9 bases. This TCR was recovered from a human donor in a cohort sampled during active COVID-19. The specimen sequenced was peripheral blood. CDR3: CASSLDRGVSETQYF. The CDR3 DNA reads as TGTGCCAGCAGCCTGGACAGGGGCGTATCAGAGACCCAGTACTTC.